This T cell receptor beta chain was obtained from a study of blood T cells in healthy people across ages. The authors drew around 11 milliliters of peripheral blood from each donor. Primers used in a second PCR of roughly 6 to 12 cycles were a sample-barcoded 5' primer and a J-beta primer mix. TCRdb called the 5' RACE reads again in MiXCR, with one record for every CDR3 protein. The table has 1.5 million to 2 million distinct CDR3 sequences, roughly 52% seen once. This clonotype showed up just a few times. Antigen specificity is unknown. The CDR3 runs to 19 residues. CDR1 and CDR2 (germline): LGHNA, YSLEER. The trim removed 1 base at V and 6 bases at J, leaving 14 bases unmatched. General observations from the study: Both naive CD4+ cell counts and diversity were greater in long-lived donors than in aged donors.

Sample: blood. The rearrangement uses TRBV4-3 and TRBJ2-3, with 12 positions matching TRBD2. The source of this sequence is a woman aged 35 to 49 in good health. CDR3 loop: CASSQGPSGGELPTDTQYF. DNA of the CDR3: TGCGCCAGCAGCCAAGGGCCTAGCGGGGGGGAACTCCCCACCGATACGCAGTATTTT.